This T cell receptor (beta chain) originates from a study of CD8+CD57+ T cells in acquired aplastic anemia. Across the whole study: An average of around 3.5 ug of DNA was obtained from sorted CD4+ and CD8+ cells. In CD4+ cells, healthy donors produced an average of approximately 10 million reads. Study results and limitations: Controls did not differ significantly from patients in CD8+ Simpson's diversity. Sharing between patients and controls was observed for around 30 CD8+ CDR3 sequences.

With respect to this clonotype: Its matching antigen is unknown.

Germline CDR1 SGHAT, CDR2 FQDESV (reference sequence). The CDR3 extends over 15 amino acids. V lost 0 bases and J 5 bases, leaving 14 bases between the germline ends. TCR beta VDJ and CDR3 were profiled, and genomic DNA was the template. One entry per CDR3 protein, called by TCRdb with MiXCR from the reads. The sample holds about 190,000 distinct CDR3 sequences; less than 65% are singletons and the top ten take about 17%. The clonotype comes from a human donor in good health, serving as a control. The chain combines TRBV11-1 with TRBJ2-7, with D possibly matching TRBD2 (5 bases). The source material was sorted CD4+, CD8+, or CD8+CD57+ T cells (not recorded which) from PBMCs. Written as DNA, the CDR3 is TGTGCCAGCAGCTTAGCTTTCGGGGTGTCCCACGAGCAGTACTTC. It is translated as CASSLAFGVSHEQYF.